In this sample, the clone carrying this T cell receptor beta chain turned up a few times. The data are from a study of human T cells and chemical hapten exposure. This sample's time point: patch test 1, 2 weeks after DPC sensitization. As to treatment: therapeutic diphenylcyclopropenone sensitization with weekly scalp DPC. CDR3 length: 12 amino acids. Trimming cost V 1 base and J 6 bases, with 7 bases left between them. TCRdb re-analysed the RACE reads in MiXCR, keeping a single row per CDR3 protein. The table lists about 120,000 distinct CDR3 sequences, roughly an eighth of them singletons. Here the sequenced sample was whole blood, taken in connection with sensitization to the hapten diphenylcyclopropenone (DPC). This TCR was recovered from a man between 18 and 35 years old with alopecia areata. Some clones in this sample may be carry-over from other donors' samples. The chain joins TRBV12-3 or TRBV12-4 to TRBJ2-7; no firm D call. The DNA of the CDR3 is TGTGCCAGCAGTTTAGACCTGGGCGAGCAGTACTTC. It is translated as CASSLDLGEQYF.